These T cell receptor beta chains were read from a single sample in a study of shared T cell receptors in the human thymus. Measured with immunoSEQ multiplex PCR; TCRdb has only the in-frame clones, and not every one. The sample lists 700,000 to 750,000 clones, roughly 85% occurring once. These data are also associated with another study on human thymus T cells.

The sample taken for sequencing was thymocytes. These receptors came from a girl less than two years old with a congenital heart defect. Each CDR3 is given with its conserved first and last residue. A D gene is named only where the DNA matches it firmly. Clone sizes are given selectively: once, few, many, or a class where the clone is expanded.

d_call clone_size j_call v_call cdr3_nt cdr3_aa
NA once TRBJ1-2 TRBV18 TGTGCCAGCTTAGAAACAGGGCGTCAAGATAACTATGGCTACACCTTC CASLETGRQDNYGYTF
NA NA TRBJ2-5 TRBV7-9 TGTGCCAGCAGCTTAGCCCTGACTGGAGAGACCCAGTACTTC CASSLALTGETQYF
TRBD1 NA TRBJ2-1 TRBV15 TGTGCCACCAGCAGAGCTGCCCGGGACAGGGGTATTTGCGATGAGCAGTTCTTC CATSRAARDRGICDEQFF
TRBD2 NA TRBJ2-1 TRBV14 TGTGCCAGCAGCCCTGGACTAGCGTGGGGCAATGAGCAGTTCTTC CASSPGLAWGNEQFF
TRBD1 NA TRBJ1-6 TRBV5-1 TGCGCCAGCAGCTCCGGGACAGGCGATTTCGCACCCCTCCACTTT CASSSGTGDFAPLHF
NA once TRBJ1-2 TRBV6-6 TGTGCCACAGAGCCGAGATGGACAGATGGCTACACCTTC CATEPRWTDGYTF
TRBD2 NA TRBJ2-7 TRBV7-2 TGTGCCAGCAGTACCATCCCCGTTCGGACTAGCGTCGACGAGCAGTACTTC CASSTIPVRTSVDEQYF
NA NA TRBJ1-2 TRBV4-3 TGCGCCAGCAGCCAAGCGGTAGGGGACACAGTTAACTATGGCTACACCTTC CASSQAVGDTVNYGYTF
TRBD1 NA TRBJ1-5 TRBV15 TGTGCCACCAGCAGAGAGTCTAATTCCGGGACAGGGGTTTCCCCTCAGCCCCAGCATTTT CATSRESNSGTGVSPQPQHF
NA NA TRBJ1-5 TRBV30 TGTGCCTGGAGCCATCACCTGGCAATGCCCAATCAGCCCCAGCATTTT CAWSHHLAMPNQPQHF
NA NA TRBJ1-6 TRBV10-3 TGTGCCATCAGCCTCGGACAGACTTATAATTCACCCCTCCACTTT CAISLGQTYNSPLHF
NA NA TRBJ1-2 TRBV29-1 TGCAGCGCCCCCATGTGCAGGCCAGGTACCTTC CSAPMCRPGTF
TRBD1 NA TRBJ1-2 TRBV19 TGTGCCACTAGGGACAGCAACTATGGCTACACCTTC CATRDSNYGYTF
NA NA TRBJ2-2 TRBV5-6 TGTGCCAGCAGCTTGGCTAGCACCGGGGAGCTGTTTTTT CASSLASTGELFF
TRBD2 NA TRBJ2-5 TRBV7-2 TGTGCCAGCAGCTTGCGACTAGCGGGGGTAGAAGAGACCCAGTACTTC CASSLRLAGVEETQYF
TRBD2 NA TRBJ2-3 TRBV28 TGTGCCAGCAGTGCGACTAGCGGGGAGACGGTGGATACGCAGTATTTT CASSATSGETVDTQYF
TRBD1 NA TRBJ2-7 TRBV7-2 TGTGCCAGCAGCTGGAGACAGGGGCTACCTTCCTACGAGCAGTACTTC CASSWRQGLPSYEQYF
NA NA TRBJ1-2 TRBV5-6 TGTGCCAGCAGCTTGGGGAGTGGCTACACCTTC CASSLGSGYTF
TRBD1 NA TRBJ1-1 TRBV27 TGTGCCAGCAGGCCGGACAGGTACACTGAAGCTTTCTTT CASRPDRYTEAFF
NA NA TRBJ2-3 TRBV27 TGTGCCAGCAGAAAAGGTCAGGGCGATTCGATCACAGATACGCAGTATTTT CASRKGQGDSITDTQYF
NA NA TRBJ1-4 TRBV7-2 TGTGCCAGCAGCTTCTCACAAGCTAATGAAAAACTGTTTTTT CASSFSQANEKLFF
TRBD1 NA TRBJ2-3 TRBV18 TGTGCCAGCTCACGGGGGACAGGGGAAGCAGATACGCAGTATTTT CASSRGTGEADTQYF
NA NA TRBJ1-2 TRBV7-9 TGTGCCAGCAGCTTAGAACGGGTAACTTTTCATGGCTACACCTTC CASSLERVTFHGYTF
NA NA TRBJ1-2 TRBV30 TGTGCCTGGGACTTTTCCGGGCTCGACAGGTCGACTAACTATGGCTACACCTTC CAWDFSGLDRSTNYGYTF
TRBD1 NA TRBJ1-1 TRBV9 TGTGCCAGCAGCGTAGATCATTTGGGCAGAGGGGACCGGGACAGGGTAACTGAAGCTTTCTTT CASSVDHLGRGDRDRVTEAFF
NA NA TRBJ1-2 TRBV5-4 TGTGCCAGCAGCTTGAAGGGGGACGGGTATGGCTACACCTTC CASSLKGDGYGYTF
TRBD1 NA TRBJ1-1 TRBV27 TGTGCCAGCAGTACCCGACAGGGCTTATTAGAAAAAAACACTGAAGCTTTCTTT CASSTRQGLLEKNTEAFF
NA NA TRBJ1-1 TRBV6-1 TGTGCCAGCAGTGGGGTCCGCAGGGTTTTGAACACTGAAGCTTTCTTT CASSGVRRVLNTEAFF
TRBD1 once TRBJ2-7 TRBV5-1 TGCGCCAGCAGGATCCGGACAGGTGAAGACTACGAGCAGTACTTC CASRIRTGEDYEQYF
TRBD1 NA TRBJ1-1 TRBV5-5 TGTGCCAGCAGCTTCCGACAGGGGGCCAAAAACACTGAAGCTTTCTTT CASSFRQGAKNTEAFF
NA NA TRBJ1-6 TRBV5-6 TGTGCCAGCAGCCTCGCAGGAGGTGGGAATTCACCCCTCCACTTT CASSLAGGGNSPLHF
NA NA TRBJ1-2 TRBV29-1 TGCAACGACTCCTACCGTCACTATGGCTACACCTTC CNDSYRHYGYTF
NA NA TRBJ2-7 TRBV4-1 TGCGCCAGCAGCCAAGATAAGTGGACTGAAGACGAGCAGTACTTC CASSQDKWTEDEQYF
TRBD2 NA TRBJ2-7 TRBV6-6 TGTGCCAGCAGTTGGGGGGGTAGGTCCTACGAGCAGTACTTC CASSWGGRSYEQYF
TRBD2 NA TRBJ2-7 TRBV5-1 TGCGCCAGCAGCTGGACTAGCTGGGACCACGAGCAGTACTTC CASSWTSWDHEQYF
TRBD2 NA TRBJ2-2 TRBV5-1 TGCGCCAGCAGCCACACACGGAACGGACTAGCGGGGGGCCTCGCACTTATCACCGGGGAGCTGTTTTTT CASSHTRNGLAGGLALITGELFF
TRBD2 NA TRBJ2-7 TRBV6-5 TGTGCCAGCAGTCGACTAGCGGGGGGGTACGAGCAGTACTTC CASSRLAGGYEQYF
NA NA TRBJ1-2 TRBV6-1 TGTGCCAGCCAACATCCCAGGGTCCATGGCTACACCTTC CASQHPRVHGYTF
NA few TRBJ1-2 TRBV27 TGTGCCAGCCTGGGGGAGGCGCCGTCCCCGAACGCCACCTATGGCTACACCTTC CASLGEAPSPNATYGYTF
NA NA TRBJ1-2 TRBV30 TGTGCCTGGAGTGTACTTAACGGGGCGGGAGGGGCGATAGGACTCGGGACTAGCGGTGGCTACACCTTC CAWSVLNGAGGAIGLGTSGGYTF
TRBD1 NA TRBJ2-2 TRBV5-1 TGCGCCAGCAGCTTCCCCGAGACAGGGGCGAGAACCGGGGAGCTGTTTTTT CASSFPETGARTGELFF
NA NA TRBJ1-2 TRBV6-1 TGTGCCAGCGGTGGAGGTTCTCTTCATGTCTCTAACTATGGCTACACCTTC CASGGGSLHVSNYGYTF
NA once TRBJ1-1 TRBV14 TGTGCCAGCAGCCAAGGGGCCAGGGCCTTTGAAGCTTTCTTT CASSQGARAFEAFF
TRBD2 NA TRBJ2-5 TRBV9 TGTGCCAGCACCCCGGGGGGGCGGGGTCCAATACAAGAGACCCAGTACTTC CASTPGGRGPIQETQYF
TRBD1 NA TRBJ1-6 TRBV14 TGTGCCAGCAGCAAGACCCTGGGGACAGGTCTTCTACCCCTCCACTTT CASSKTLGTGLLPLHF
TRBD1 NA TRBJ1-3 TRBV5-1 TGCGCCAGCAGCTTGGAGGGGACAGGGCGTGGAAACACCATATATTTT CASSLEGTGRGNTIYF
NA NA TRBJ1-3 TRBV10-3 TGTGCCATCCTCCAAAAGGGGAGGGGCGATTCTGGAAACACCATATATTTT CAILQKGRGDSGNTIYF
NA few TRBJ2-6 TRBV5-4 TGTGCCAGCAGCTACGCAGAGGACTCTGGGGCCAACGTCCTGACTTTC CASSYAEDSGANVLTF
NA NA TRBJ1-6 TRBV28 TGTGCCAGCAGGACGATTACAGGGAAGTGGTTGATTTCACCCCTCCACTTT CASRTITGKWLISPLHF
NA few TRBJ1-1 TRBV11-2 TGTGCCAGCAGCCCCGAACAGGGGAACACTGAAGCTTTCTTT CASSPEQGNTEAFF
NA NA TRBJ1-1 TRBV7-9 TGTGCCAGCAGCTTATTGGGAGCTCTCATGAACACTGAAGCTTTCTTT CASSLLGALMNTEAFF
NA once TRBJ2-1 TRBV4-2 TGTGCCAGCAGCCAAGATTGGGCAGGGATTGCCTACAATGAGCAGTTCTTC CASSQDWAGIAYNEQFF
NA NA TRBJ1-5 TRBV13 TGTGCCAGCAGCTTAAGATCCCGCGGCGGTCAGCCCCAGCATTTT CASSLRSRGGQPQHF